These 25 T cell receptor beta chains originate from one sample sequenced in a study of T cell repertoires in cytomegalovirus infection. TCRdb analysed the reads with MiXCR anew, one entry per CDR3 protein. The sample carries about 310,000 distinct CDR3 sequences, 15% to 20% recorded once. The sequenced sample consisted of PBMCs. The source is a human donor in good health (CMV status not recorded). Some clones in this sample may be carry-over from other donors' samples.

The rearrangement joins TRBV29-1 to TRBJ1-5; 7 positions match TRBD1. V shed 6 bases, J shed 4 bases, and the junction held 9 bases outside the gene matches. Germline CDR1 and CDR2: SQVTM and ANQGSEA. The CDR3 has 14 amino acids. CDR3 sequence reads: CSVAGTDRNQPQHF. The CDR3 coding sequence is TGCAGCGTCGCCGGGACAGATCGAAATCAGCCCCAGCATTTT.

The chain uses TRBV28 and TRBJ1-1; D uncertain. The CDR3 extends over 11 amino acids. V was clipped by 3 bases and J by 11 bases, with 10 bases between them. Germline values: CDR1 MDHEN, CDR2 SYDVKM. CDR3 loop: CASSFNLEAFF. CDR3 DNA: TGTGCCAGCAGTTTCAATCTTGAGGCTTTCTTT.

This clonotype came up many times. This rearrangement joins TRBV12-3 or TRBV12-4 to TRBJ2-5; possible D gene TRBD2, 6 bases. The V end was cut by 1 base, the J end by 5 bases, with 17 bases between. The length of the CDR3 is 16 residues. CDR3 protein: CASSLGGRDSGETQYF. The CDR3 DNA reads TGTGCCAGCAGTTTAGGAGGCCGCGACAGCGGGGAGACCCAGTACTTC.

This chain uses TRBV11-3 with TRBJ2-1; D possibly corresponds to TRBD1 (5 bases). The CDR3 is 13 amino acids. V lost 5 bases and J 9 bases, leaving 14 bases between the germline ends. Germline V CDR1 and CDR2: SGHNT, YENEEA. The CDR3 loop reads CASSLLGAGEQFF. CDR3 sequence (DNA): TGTGCCAGCAGCCTCCTTGGGGCCGGTGAGCAGTTCTTC.

This clonotype showed up many times. This chain joins TRBV7-2 and TRBJ2-2; the D gene is possibly TRBD2 (5 bases). Trimming pared 7 bases from V and 2 bases from J, leaving 14 bases between. Germline CDR1 is SGHTA and CDR2 is FQGNSA. The CDR3 length is 15 residues. The CDR3 is CASTNGVENTGELFF. CDR3 coding DNA: TGTGCCAGCACTAACGGGGTGGAAAACACCGGGGAGCTGTTTTTT.

The chain joins TRBV11-1 to TRBJ1-1; no firm D call. The germline V gene has CDR1 SGHAT and CDR2 FQDESV (reference sequence). The ends were cut back, 2 bases at V and 2 bases at J, with 15 bases in the middle. The CDR3 length is 16 residues. In nucleotides, the CDR3 is TGTGCCAGCAGCTTATACGTGGCGGGAAGAAACACTGAAGCTTTCTTT. The encoded protein is CASSLYVAGRNTEAFF.

This clonotype was observed at least ten times. CDR3 coding DNA: TGTGCCAGCAGCTTAAATTGGGAGACAGGGCATGAGCAGTTCTTC. Protein product: CASSLNWETGHEQFF. The genes are TRBV11-1 and TRBJ2-1, with 7 bases that match TRBD1. V shed 2 bases and J 8 bases; nucleotides not matched to a gene: 9. The germline CDR1 and CDR2 sequences are SGHAT and FQDESV (reference sequence). The CDR3 is made up of 15 amino acids.

The genes are TRBV10-3 and TRBJ2-2; D gene uncertain. In germline, CDR1 is ENHRY, CDR2 SYGVKD. The CDR3 spans 14 residues. V was pared by 5 bases and J by 6 bases, with 13 bases between. The CDR3 sequence is CAISSISPPGELFF. Written as DNA, the CDR3 is TGTGCCATCAGTTCGATTAGCCCACCCGGGGAGCTGTTTTTT.

At least ten counts were recorded for this clonotype. At one boundary the junction diverges from the germline segment, which might be a read error. The chain uses TRBV12-3 or TRBV12-4 and TRBJ1-5; D is unresolved. This CDR3 is 13 amino acids long. Here the CDR3 reads CASTLGNSQTQHF. The CDR3 DNA is TGTGCCAGCACCCTGGGGAATTCTCAGACCCAGCATTTT.

In this sample, this clonotype turned up many times. The chain combines TRBV7-2 with TRBJ2-1; possible D gene TRBD2, 5 bases. CDR1 is SGHTA and CDR2 is FQGNSA in the germline V gene. The CDR3 length is 14 residues. The germline V and J ends were trimmed by 1 base and 6 bases, with 10 bases remaining between them. CDR3 loop: CASSLVEAGNEQFF. In DNA, the CDR3 is TGTGCCAGCAGCTTAGTAGAGGCGGGCAATGAGCAGTTCTTC.

This chain links TRBV12-3 or TRBV12-4 with TRBJ2-5, with 9 bases that match TRBD2. This CDR3 comprises 15 residues. The DNA of the CDR3 is TGTGCGGGGGGTGTAGCGGGGGAATCCCAAGAGACCCAGTACTTC. It is translated as CAGGVAGESQETQYF.

This clonotype was counted at least ten times. The CDR3 protein is CASSSIFWEGQYF. The CDR3 nucleotides read TGTGCCAGCAGCTCAATTTTCTGGGAGGGCCAGTACTTC. This rearrangement joins TRBV7-2 to TRBJ2-5, with 7 nucleotides matching TRBD2. The CDR3 is 13 amino acids. The V segment lost 4 bases and the J segment 10 bases; nucleotides outside the gene matches: 9. Germline loops: CDR1 SGHTA, CDR2 FQGNSA.

This clonotype was seen more than once but under ten times. V usage is TRBV2 and J usage is TRBJ1-2; 10 nucleotides agree with TRBD1. Per germline, CDR1 SNHLY and CDR2 FYNNEI. Trimming cost V 5 bases and J 2 bases; bases outside gene matches: 20. This CDR3 is 20 amino acids long. This CDR3 is CASSWDRGEDLLRDNYGYTF. CDR3 bases: TGTGCCAGCAGTTGGGACAGGGGAGAGGATTTGCTTAGGGACAACTATGGCTACACCTTC. Full variable domain (outside the CDR3, taken from reference TRBV2 and TRBJ1-2): EPEVTQTPSHQVTQMGQEVILRCVPISNHLYFYWYRQILGQKVEFLVSFYNNEISEKSEIFDDQFSVERPDGSNFTLKIRSTKLEDSAMYFCASSWDRGEDLLRDNYGYTFGSGTRLTVV.

This clonotype has ten or more counts. The CDR3 region is CASRPGGSVTQYF. In DNA form, the CDR3 reads TGTGCCAGCAGGCCAGGGGGTTCGGTGACCCAGTACTTC. The chain couples TRBV7-6 to TRBJ2-5, with 7 positions matching TRBD1. Germline values: CDR1 SGHVS, CDR2 FNYEAQ. This CDR3 has 13 amino acids. Losses at the gene ends were 6 bases for V and 7 bases for J; bases not matched to a gene: 8.

The chain joins TRBV6-6 to TRBJ2-3; no firm D call. The V gene lost 0 bases and the J gene lost 5 bases, with 6 bases spanning the gap. Germline CDR1 MNHNY, CDR2 SVGAGI (reference sequence). This CDR3 region has 13 residues. In DNA, the CDR3 is TGTGCCAGCAGTTACTCCTTGGTAGATACGCAGTATTTT. Its translation is CASSYSLVDTQYF.

This clonotype appeared a few times. V gene TRBV24-1 combines with J gene TRBJ2-1, with 7 bases fitting TRBD2. Germline V CDR1 and CDR2: KGHDR, SFDVKD. This CDR3 spans 12 amino acids. Trimming removed 7 bases from V and 11 bases from J; junction bases left unmatched: 7. The CDR3 DNA sequence: TGTGCCACCAGAGGACCGACTAGCCAGCAGTTCTTC. It yields the protein CATRGPTSQQFF.

The chain employs TRBV5-5 and TRBJ2-5; a weak D match, TRBD1 (6 bases). The germline V and J ends were trimmed by 1 base and 1 base, with 8 bases remaining between them. The CDR3 extends over 14 amino acids. CDR1 is SGHKS and CDR2 is YYEKEE in the germline V gene (reference sequence). CDR3 sequence reads: CASSLQGLQETQYF. The CDR3, as DNA: TGTGCCAGCAGCTTGCAGGGGCTCCAAGAGACCCAGTACTTC.

The rearrangement joins TRBV6-1 to TRBJ1-1; unclear D gene. Trimming stripped 6 bases from V and 12 bases from J, with 17 bases between. This CDR3 has 12 residues. The germline V gene has CDR1 MNHNS and CDR2 SASEGT. This CDR3 reads CASSGAAWEPFF. The CDR3 DNA reads as TGTGCCAGCAGCGGTGCCGCGTGGGAGCCTTTCTTT.

The chain uses TRBV9 and TRBJ2-2; D possibly corresponds to TRBD1 (5 bases). The CDR3 is 15 residues long. Germline V CDR1 and CDR2: SGDLS, YYNGEE. V gave up 1 base and J gave up 6 bases, with 13 bases separating them. CDR3 nucleotides: TGTGCCAGCAGCGTACAGGGCAGTTTTTCCGGGGAGCTGTTTTTT. It specifies CASSVQGSFSGELFF.

This clonotype was recorded a few times. The chain carries TRBV6-2 or TRBV6-3 and TRBJ1-6, with 9 nucleotides matching TRBD1. Trimming took 2 bases from V and 10 from J; bases not matched to a gene: 9. CDR1 and CDR2 from the germline V gene are MNHEY and SVGEGT. The CDR3 runs to 16 residues. CDR3 in DNA: TGTGCCAGCAGTTACCGACAGGGGGTTGGATTCTCACCCCTCCACTTT. The encoded protein is CASSYRQGVGFSPLHF.

The table lists this clonotype with many counts. The chain is built from TRBV7-2 and TRBJ2-2; 11 nucleotides line up with TRBD2. V gave up 5 bases and J gave up 0 bases; unmatched junction bases: 5. The germline V gene encodes CDR1 SGHTA and CDR2 FQGNSA. This CDR3 has 17 residues. The CDR3 here is CASSQLAGAANTGELFF. For the CDR3, the DNA is TGTGCCAGCAGCCAACTAGCGGGGGCCGCGAACACCGGGGAGCTGTTTTTT.

This clonotype was detected only a few times. The rearrangement uses TRBV20-1 and TRBJ1-1; D is undetermined. Trimming cost V 3 bases and J 1 base, with 18 bases left between them. Germline CDR1 and CDR2: DFQATT and SNEGSKA (reference sequence). The CDR3 consists of 16 residues. The CDR3 DNA reads as TGCAGTGCTAGGCAGGTCAGTTCTATGGGGAACACTGAAGCTTTCTTT. It yields the protein CSARQVSSMGNTEAFF.

With regard to this clonotype: At one end the junction does not follow the germline gene, possibly because of a read error. The V call is TRBV20-1, the J call TRBJ1-6; D may be TRBD1 (5 bases). Germline-derived CDR1 and CDR2 are DFQATT and SNEGSKA (reference sequence). There are 15 residues in the CDR3. The CDR3 DNA reads TGCAGTGCTAGGCTCCTCGGAGACAGTAATTCCCCCCTCCACTTT. As protein: CSARLLGDSNSPLHF.

This clonotype was detected many times. The gene calls are TRBV7-2 and TRBJ2-3, with TRBD2 matching over 15 bases. V was pared by 3 bases and J by 6 bases, with 7 bases of the junction left unmatched. The CDR3 totals 17 residues. Germline V CDR1 and CDR2: SGHTA, FQGNSA. CDR3: CASSLLGLAGGRDTQYF. For the CDR3, the DNA is TGTGCCAGCAGCTTGTTGGGACTAGCGGGGGGAAGGGATACGCAGTATTTT.

This chain connects TRBV4-1 to TRBJ2-5; tentative D call: TRBD2 (8 bases). The length of the CDR3 is 17 residues. Trimming cost V 4 bases and J 2 bases, with 20 bases left between them. Germline V gene sequence: CDR1 MGHRA, CDR2 YSYEKL. The CDR3 sequence: CASSPPGGGQQQETQYF. The CDR3 nucleotides read TGCGCCAGCAGCCCTCCGGGGGGGGGACAGCAGCAAGAGACCCAGTACTTC.